These 32 T cell receptor beta chains were all obtained from the same sample, sequenced in a study of blood T cell repertoires in COVID-19 (dated by TCRdb to about 2020). Library method: the immunoSEQ multiplex PCR assay. The source is immuneACCESS, and TCRdb retained only in-frame sequences with V and J called. Part of the clones is not carried over; for the studies checked, unresolved V genes explain less than half of this, and the remainder is unexplained. The sample has 150,000 to 200,000 clones on record, about 91% of them singletons. Approximately 0.8% of the sample comes from the top ten. The specimen sequenced was PBMCs or T cells enriched from blood (not recorded which). These receptors were collected from a young woman who had recovered from COVID-19.

J is TRBJ1-1 and V is TRBV4-2; 7 positions match TRBD1. CDR1 is LGHNA and CDR2 is YNFKEQ in the germline V gene. V lost 1 base to trimming and J lost 1 base; unmatched junction nucleotides: 3. The CDR3 extends over 15 amino acids. The CDR3 coding sequence is TGTGCCAGCAGCCAAGTAGGGGGCGAGAACACTGAAGCTTTCTTT. Its protein product is CASSQVGGENTEAFF.

CDR3 nucleotide sequence: TGTGCCAGCAGTTTTTTAGCGGAGTTCACAGATACGCAGTATTTT. This sequence encodes CASSFLAEFTDTQYF. The J gene is TRBJ2-3, the V gene TRBV27; D is perhaps TRBD2 (6 bases). V was clipped by 3 bases and J by 2 bases, with 12 bases between them. Germline CDR1 reads MNHEY; CDR2 reads SMNVEV (reference sequence). There are 15 residues in the CDR3.

The genes are TRBV28 and TRBJ1-5; D unclear. The CDR3 runs to 16 residues. Trimming removed 6 bases from V and 10 bases from J, with 25 bases in between. CDR1 and CDR2 from the germline V gene are MDHEN and SYDVKM. As DNA, the CDR3 is TGTGCCAGCAGCCCCTTTGGCGGAGGAAACTACAAACCCCAGCATTTT. Its translation: CASSPFGGGNYKPQHF.

This sequence joins TRBV28 and TRBJ1-2; D possibly corresponds to TRBD1 (6 bases). The CDR3 consists of 14 residues. With 4 bases removed from V and 4 bases from J, the gap between germline ends came to 13 bases. The germline CDR1 and CDR2 sequences are MDHEN and SYDVKM. CDR3: CASSWKQGSYGYTF. CDR3 DNA: TGTGCCAGCAGTTGGAAACAGGGCAGCTATGGCTACACCTTC.

In the case of this clone: Mismatch with germline at one junction end may stem from a read error. V is TRBV25-1 and J is TRBJ1-4; D may be TRBD1 (6 bases). Per the germline V gene, CDR1 is MGHDK and CDR2 is SYGVNS. The length of the CDR3 is 13 residues. DNA for the CDR3: TGTGCCACCTCTAGGGGGAGTAATGAGAAACTGTTTTTT. This codes for CATSRGSNEKLFF.

Turning to this clone: Other DNA sequences from this sample encode an identical CDR3 as well. CDR3 bases: TGTGCCAGCAGCTTAGTTAGCTACGAGCAGTACTTC. Translation gives CASSLVSYEQYF. The rearrangement links TRBV7-9 to TRBJ2-7; the D is unclear. The germline V and J ends were trimmed by 1 base and 3 bases, with 4 bases remaining between them. Per the germline V gene, CDR1 is SEHNR and CDR2 is FQNEAQ (reference sequence). The CDR3 is made up of 12 amino acids.

The CDR3 protein is CASTGTGGSYEQYF. CDR3 in DNA: TGTGCCTCAACGGGGACAGGTGGTTCCTACGAGCAGTACTTC. The V gene is TRBV30, the J gene TRBJ2-7; 8 bases line up with TRBD1. Losses at the gene ends were 7 bases for V and 1 base for J; bases not matched to a gene: 9. The CDR3 runs 14 residues. Looked up from germline, CDR1 is GTSNPN and CDR2 is SVGIG (reference sequence).

In DNA, the CDR3 is TGTGCCAGCAGCCAGAGTCTCCTGGCGGGAGCTGAGCAGTTCTTC. Translating gives CASSQSLLAGAEQFF. The V call is TRBV14, the J call TRBJ2-1, with 7 bases matching TRBD2. The CDR3 is made up of 15 amino acids. V was clipped by 3 bases and J by 9 bases; unmatched bases: 11. The germline V gene encodes CDR1 SGHDN and CDR2 FVKESK.

This chain joins TRBV28 and TRBJ2-7; 10 nucleotides align to TRBD2. The CDR3 runs 13 residues. V was pared by 7 bases and J by 4 bases, with 4 bases of the junction left unmatched. Germline V gene sequence: CDR1 MDHEN, CDR2 SYDVKM. The CDR3 protein is CASKAGGPYEQYF. CDR3 nucleotides: TGTGCCAGCAAAGCGGGAGGGCCATACGAGCAGTACTTC. The whole variable domain, remainder taken from reference TRBV28 and TRBJ2-7, is DVKVTQSSRYLVKRTGEKVFLECVQDMDHENMFWYRQDPGLGLRLIYFSYDVKMKEKGDIPEGYSVSREKKERFSLILESASTNQTSMYLCASKAGGPYEQYFGPGTRLTVT.

This sequence joins TRBV7-2 and TRBJ1-2; 11 positions agree with TRBD1. Unmatched junction bases numbered 9, after V lost 2 bases and J lost 7 bases. The CDR3 contains 16 residues. CDR1 SGHTA and CDR2 FQGNSA come from the germline V gene. The CDR3 region has the DNA TGTGCCAGCAGCTTAAGGCCCGGACAGGGGGCGGGTGGCTACACCTTC. It yields the protein CASSLRPGQGAGGYTF.

The chain has TRBV4-3 and TRBJ1-4; 8 bases agree with TRBD1. V dropped 2 bases and J dropped 7; count of bases not matched to a gene: 9. The CDR3 is made up of 16 amino acids. Germline values: CDR1 LGHNA, CDR2 YSLEER. The CDR3 nucleotides are TGCGCCAGCAGCCAAACAAACAGGGGGACGGGTGAAAAACTGTTTTTT. It codes for CASSQTNRGTGEKLFF.

The chain uses TRBV27 and TRBJ2-6, with 7 nucleotides matching TRBD1. Germline trimming cut 5 bases from V and 2 bases from J; bases unmatched to any gene: 9. Germline lookup yields CDR1 MNHEY and CDR2 SMNVEV (reference sequence). CDR3 length: 17 amino acids. The CDR3 spells CASSPGQPWAGANVLTF. DNA for the CDR3: TGTGCCAGCAGTCCGGGACAGCCATGGGCTGGGGCCAACGTCCTGACTTTC.

This clone was seen only once. V is TRBV29-1 and J is TRBJ1-2, with D possibly being TRBD1 (5 bases). CDR3 length equals 13 residues. V gave up 7 bases and J gave up 6 bases, with 18 bases separating them. Germline V CDR1 and CDR2: SQVTM, ANQGSEA. CDR3 sequence (DNA): TGCAGCGGTGGACACTGTCCCCCTGATGGCTACACCTTC. This gives the protein CSGGHCPPDGYTF.

The genes are TRBV30 and TRBJ2-5; 11 bases match TRBD2. There are 17 residues in the CDR3. J gave up 5 bases and V 0 bases, and 11 bases lay outside the gene matches. Germline V gives CDR1 GTSNPN, CDR2 SVGIG (reference sequence). The chain's CDR3 is CAWSVPQLAGVAETQYF. CDR3 coding DNA: TGTGCCTGGAGTGTACCCCAACTAGCGGGAGTCGCGGAGACCCAGTACTTC. The complete variable domain, with remaining parts taken from reference TRBV30 and TRBJ2-5, reads SQTIHQWPATLVQPVGSPLSLECTVEGTSNPNLYWYRQAAGRGLQLLFYSVGIGQISSEVPQNLSASRPQDRQFILSSKKLLLSDSGFYLCAWSVPQLAGVAETQYFGPGTRLLVL.

The CDR3 sequence is CASSLGFGASGRNEQFF. The DNA for the CDR3 is TGTGCCAGCAGCTTAGGATTCGGGGCTAGCGGGAGGAATGAGCAGTTCTTC. The rearrangement links TRBV7-2 to TRBJ2-1; 11 bases are a match to TRBD2. Germline V gene sequence: CDR1 SGHTA, CDR2 FQGNSA. The CDR3 totals 17 residues. The trim removed 1 base at V and 7 bases at J, leaving 9 bases unmatched.

The chain joins TRBV11-1 to TRBJ2-1; 8 nucleotides align to TRBD2. V was clipped by 1 base and J by 2 bases; unmatched bases: 1. Germline values: CDR1 SGHAT, CDR2 FQDESV (reference sequence). There are 15 residues in the CDR3. CDR3 in amino acids: CASSLGAGAYNEQFF. CDR3 in DNA: TGTGCCAGCAGCTTAGGAGCGGGAGCCTACAATGAGCAGTTCTTC.

The sample holds a few counts of this clone. This rearrangement joins TRBV5-1 to TRBJ2-7; D is uncertain. Per germline, CDR1 SGHRS and CDR2 YFSETQ. This CDR3 contains 13 residues. Trimming pared 2 bases from V and 3 bases from J, leaving 9 bases between. The CDR3 DNA is TGCGCCAGCAGCTTTTTAGCAGACTACGAGCAGTACTTC. This translates into CASSFLADYEQYF.

The chain uses TRBV11-2 and TRBJ2-3, with D maybe TRBD2 (5 bases). V was shortened by 3 bases and J by 10 bases, with 14 bases between the two germline ends. Germline V gives CDR1 SGHAT, CDR2 FQNNGV. CDR3 size: 13 residues. DNA for the CDR3: TGTGCCAGCAGCTTGCTGCCCCGGGGAGCGCAGTATTTT. It translates to CASSLLPRGAQYF.

The genes are TRBV6-1 and TRBJ2-1; 7 bases align to TRBD2. Germline V CDR1 and CDR2: MNHNS, SASEGT. CDR3 length equals 13 residues. V shed 2 bases, J shed 10 bases, and the junction held 5 bases outside the gene matches. CDR3 DNA sequence: TGTGCCAGCAGTGAAAGGGTGGGACTAGAGCAGTTCTTC. It specifies CASSERVGLEQFF.

The CDR3 sequence is CASSLNGQGRANTEAFF. In nucleotides, the CDR3 is TGTGCCAGCAGCTTGAACGGACAGGGACGGGCGAACACTGAAGCTTTCTTT. The genes are TRBV5-4 and TRBJ1-1, with 8 bases aligning to TRBD1. The V gene end was trimmed by 1 base and the J gene end by 1 base; junction bases not matched to a gene: 9. The length of the CDR3 is 17 residues. Germline assignment: CDR1 SGHNT and CDR2 YYREEE (reference sequence).

The chain is built from TRBV27 and TRBJ1-1, with 9 bases aligning to TRBD1. This CDR3 is built from 15 residues. Germline values: CDR1 MNHEY, CDR2 SMNVEV (reference sequence). The V gene end was trimmed by 6 bases and the J gene end by 1 base; junction bases not matched to a gene: 6. CDR3 loop: CASRITDRGNTEAFF. The CDR3 DNA reads as TGTGCCAGCAGGATAACGGACAGGGGGAACACTGAAGCTTTCTTT.

The rearrangement links TRBV7-2 to TRBJ2-1; TRBD2 matches at 12 bases. Germline V gene sequence: CDR1 SGHTA, CDR2 FQGNSA. The trim removed 5 bases at V and 7 bases at J, leaving 6 bases unmatched. The CDR3 runs to 15 residues. The CDR3 sequence: CASSPSGLAGNEQFF. The CDR3 region has the DNA TGTGCCAGCAGCCCAAGTGGACTAGCGGGGAATGAGCAGTTCTTC.

The CDR3 DNA reads as TGTGCCAGCAGTCCAACCCCAGGGGGGTTTATGGGGGCTTTCTTT. Translation: CASSPTPGGFMGAFF. The chain uses TRBV2 and TRBJ1-1; the match to TRBD1 covers 7 bases. CDR3 size: 15 residues. V shed 5 bases, J shed 11 bases, and the junction held 17 bases outside the gene matches. Germline values: CDR1 SNHLY, CDR2 FYNNEI.

The chain is built from TRBV5-1 and TRBJ2-7; 9 nucleotides line up with TRBD1. Germline CDR1 reads SGHRS; CDR2 reads YFSETQ. The V and J ends lost 4 bases and 3 bases, in that order; junction bases with no gene match: 8. This CDR3 has 15 residues. The CDR3 nucleotides read TGCGCCAGCAGCGAGGACAGGGGAGCGGGCTACGAGCAGTACTTC. This sequence encodes CASSEDRGAGYEQYF.

This clone was seen just once. The rearrangement uses TRBV20-1 and TRBJ2-7, with D possibly TRBD2 on 5 matching bases. The V and J ends lost 3 bases and 2 bases respectively, with 17 bases between them. In germline, CDR1 is DFQATT, CDR2 SNEGSKA (reference sequence). The CDR3 loop spans 15 amino acids. The CDR3 sequence is CSASPPRGLAYEQYF. The CDR3 DNA follows: TGCAGTGCTAGTCCCCCCCGTGGACTTGCCTACGAGCAGTACTTC.

This sequence joins TRBV30 and TRBJ2-6, with a possible D match to TRBD1 (6 bases). Trimming shortened V by 1 base and J by 3 bases, and 16 bases separated the two germline ends. This CDR3 is 17 amino acids long. Germline V CDR1 and CDR2: GTSNPN, SVGIG (reference sequence). CDR3 sequence: CAWSGGGQGNGANVLTF. Written as DNA, the CDR3 is TGTGCCTGGAGTGGGGGCGGGCAGGGGAATGGGGCCAACGTCCTGACTTTC.

V gene TRBV27 combines with J gene TRBJ2-1, with TRBD2 matching 12 bases. Germline CDR1 is MNHEY and CDR2 is SMNVEV (reference sequence). The ends lost 5 bases at V and 9 bases at J; junction bases unmatched: 8. This CDR3 has 15 residues. CDR3 coding DNA: TGTGCCAGCAGTCCCCGGCTAGCGGGAGGGGGTGAGCAGTTCTTC. Translating it yields CASSPRLAGGGEQFF.

CDR3 residues: CASSPRTIYEQYF. Here the CDR3 DNA reads TGTGCCAGTAGCCCCAGGACTATCTACGAGCAGTACTTC. This chain links TRBV19 with TRBJ2-7; perhaps TRBD2 as D (6 bases). With 6 bases removed from V and 3 bases from J, the gap between germline ends came to 12 bases. CDR1 is LNHDA, CDR2 SQIVND, per germline (reference sequence). The CDR3 loop spans 13 amino acids.

The CDR3: CASSVSENTGELFF. The CDR3 DNA reads as TGTGCCAGCAGCGTTAGCGAGAACACCGGGGAGCTGTTTTTT. This chain links TRBV9 with TRBJ2-2, with D tentatively TRBD2 (5 bases). Germline assignment: CDR1 SGDLS and CDR2 YYNGEE. Deletions cut 2 bases from V and 1 base from J, with 6 bases between. CDR3 length equals 14 residues.

This clone was counted a single time. This chain joins TRBV25-1 and TRBJ1-2; D perhaps matches TRBD1 (5 bases). This CDR3 contains 16 residues. V gave up 0 bases and J gave up 8 bases, with 19 bases separating them. The germline V gene encodes CDR1 MGHDK and CDR2 SYGVNS. The CDR3 loop is CASSEYGGVPFWGYTF. CDR3 nucleotides: TGTGCCAGCAGTGAATATGGGGGGGTACCTTTTTGGGGCTACACCTTC.

The chain uses TRBV9 and TRBJ2-2, with TRBD1 matching over 8 bases. Germline V lookup: CDR1 SGDLS, CDR2 YYNGEE. This CDR3 region has 17 residues. V lost 1 base and J lost 6; bases outside the gene matches: 11. The CDR3 here is CASSVQAGGAWAGELFF. CDR3 nucleotide sequence: TGTGCCAGCAGCGTACAGGCAGGGGGCGCGTGGGCCGGGGAGCTGTTTTTT.

In this sample, this clone turned up once. CDR3 amino acids: CASSQGSSYNEQFF. In DNA form, the CDR3 reads TGTGCCAGCAGTCAAGGGAGCTCCTACAATGAGCAGTTCTTC. The chain recombines TRBV11-3 with TRBJ2-1; possibly TRBD2 for D (5 bases). Germline CDR1 and CDR2: SGHNT and YENEEA. Trimming pared 6 bases from V and 0 bases from J, leaving 9 bases between. This CDR3 contains 14 residues.